The 18 T cell receptor beta chains below all came from one sample that was sequenced in a study of cytomegalovirus exposure and HLA in healthy donors (dated by TCRdb to the late 2010s). Libraries came from the immunoSEQ multiplex PCR assay. For the multiplex PCR, a mixture combining 60 forward primers for TCR Vbeta segments and 13 reverse primers for TCR Jbeta segments was used. The clones in this table, taken by TCRdb from immuneACCESS, are in-frame only. Not every clone is retained; where verified, under half of the shortfall comes from an unresolved V gene, and the cause of the rest is unknown. This sample is represented by about 100,000 clones; 65% to 80% of them were singletons. The ten largest clones capture approximately 2% of the sample. Material: PBMCs. These receptors were obtained from a middle-aged woman in good health and CMV-seronegative.

The chain has TRBV30 and TRBJ1-1; TRBD1 matches 7 bases. The CDR3 has 11 residues. The trim removed 4 bases at V and 10 bases at J, leaving 6 bases unmatched. The germline CDR1 and CDR2 sequences are GTSNPN and SVGIG (reference sequence). The CDR3 spells CAWNQGEIAFF. CDR3 coding DNA: TGTGCCTGGAACCAGGGGGAAATAGCTTTCTTT.

This clone has more than one count but fewer than ten. The chain employs TRBV19 and TRBJ2-1, with a tentative D call TRBD2 (5 bases). Germline CDR1 reads LNHDA; CDR2 reads SQIVND (reference sequence). The V and J ends lost 5 bases and 9 bases respectively, with 20 bases between them. The CDR3 runs 15 residues. The CDR3 DNA reads as TGTGCCAGTAGTCGGGCAGACGACCCTCGGGGTGAGCAGTTCTTC. Protein sequence: CASSRADDPRGEQFF.

The table lists this clone with a few counts. This sequence joins TRBV7-2 and TRBJ1-2, with 7 bases aligning to TRBD1. The CDR3 covers 15 residues. Per the germline V gene, CDR1 is SGHTA and CDR2 is FQGNSA. The V gene end was trimmed by 5 bases and the J gene end by 4 bases; junction bases not matched to a gene: 10. Here the CDR3 DNA reads TGTGCCAGCAGCACCTACGACAGGGCGGGCTATGGCTACACCTTC. Its protein product is CASSTYDRAGYGYTF.

The rearrangement links TRBV7-2 to TRBJ2-3, with D maybe TRBD2 (6 bases). V was trimmed by 11 bases and J by 0 bases, leaving 9 bases between them. Germline V CDR1 and CDR2: SGHTA, FQGNSA. The CDR3 sequence is 12 residues long. The CDR3: CALSGSTDTQYF. CDR3 in DNA: TGTGCCCTCAGCGGGAGCACAGATACGCAGTATTTT.

The rearrangement uses TRBV29-1 and TRBJ2-3, with 8 bases fitting TRBD1. The CDR3 has 17 residues. V shed 1 base, J shed 4 bases, and the junction held 13 bases outside the gene matches. CDR1 and CDR2 from the germline V gene are SQVTM and ANQGSEA. DNA of the CDR3: TGCAGCGTTGAAGTAAGTTGTCAGGGGGCTTTCGCAGATACGCAGTATTTT. Its translation is CSVEVSCQGAFADTQYF.

The CDR3 here is CASSEYSGLAGDEQYF. The CDR3 DNA sequence: TGTGCCAGCAGTGAATACTCTGGACTAGCGGGAGACGAGCAGTACTTC. The rearrangement links TRBV25-1 to TRBJ2-7; 13 bases line up with TRBD2. CDR3 length: 16 amino acids. Losses at the gene ends were 0 bases for V and 5 bases for J; bases not matched to a gene: 4. Germline V gene sequence: CDR1 MGHDK, CDR2 SYGVNS.

CDR3 in DNA: TGTGCCAGCAGCCCGCAAGGACTAGAGGCAGATACGCAGTATTTT. Encoded protein: CASSPQGLEADTQYF. This rearrangement joins TRBV11-3 to TRBJ2-3; TRBD2 agrees at 7 bases. The CDR3 totals 15 residues. The germline gives CDR1 SGHNT, CDR2 YENEEA. Trimming took 5 bases from V and 4 from J; bases not matched to a gene: 9.

The chain carries TRBV6-1 and TRBJ2-7, with D maybe TRBD1 (6 bases). The germline V gene has CDR1 MNHNS and CDR2 SASEGT. This CDR3 is 12 amino acids long. Trimming pared 7 bases from V and 0 bases from J, leaving 7 bases between. CDR3 in amino acids: CASTDSSYEQYF. CDR3 in DNA: TGTGCCAGCACGGACAGCTCCTACGAGCAGTACTTC.

The chain couples TRBV9 to TRBJ2-2; no clear D gene. The length of the CDR3 is 12 residues. CDR1 is SGDLS, CDR2 YYNGEE, per germline. V lost 4 bases to trimming and J lost 6 bases, with 7 bases between them. CDR3 in DNA: TGTGCCAGCAGCCCAAGCCCCGGGGAGCTGTTTTTT. Translated, it gives CASSPSPGELFF. The variable domain in full, completed from reference TRBV9 and TRBJ2-2, reads DSGVTQTPKHLITATGQRVTLRCSPRSGDLSVYWYQQSLDQGLQFLIQYYNGEERAKGNILERFSAQQFPDLHSELNLSSLELGDSALYFCASSPSPGELFFGEGSRLTVL.

This rearrangement joins TRBV7-9 to TRBJ1-6, with D tentatively TRBD1 (5 bases). Germline CDR1 reads SEHNR; CDR2 reads FQNEAQ (reference sequence). V was clipped by 4 bases and J by 9 bases, with 13 bases between them. The CDR3 has 14 residues. The CDR3 DNA sequence: TGTGCCAGCAGCTACGCGGGACCGCTTTCACCCCTCCACTTT. Translating gives CASSYAGPLSPLHF.

This rearrangement joins TRBV19 to TRBJ2-7; D might be TRBD2 (6 bases). V lost 10 bases and J lost 3, with 13 bases in between. CDR3 length: 12 residues. CDR1 and CDR2 (germline): LNHDA, SQIVND (reference sequence). CDR3 residues: CATRDFDYEQYF. Here the CDR3 DNA reads TGTGCCACCCGGGACTTCGACTACGAGCAGTACTTC.

This chain links TRBV5-1 with TRBJ1-3; D remains unclear. The V gene's germline CDR1 is SGHRS and CDR2 YFSETQ. Deletions cut 2 bases from V and 1 base from J, with 10 bases between. This CDR3 spans 15 amino acids. CDR3: CASSFSGDSGNTIYF. In DNA, the CDR3 is TGCGCCAGCAGCTTCTCTGGAGATTCTGGAAACACCATATATTTT.

V is TRBV15 and J is TRBJ2-5, with 10 bases lining up with TRBD1. The better agreement between TRBJ2-7 and the DNA end casts doubt on the J call. The V gene's germline CDR1 is LNHNV and CDR2 YYDKDF (reference sequence). This CDR3 comprises 14 residues. CDR3 nucleotide sequence: TGTGCCACCTCCCGGGACAGGGGTTCCTACGAGCAGTACTTC. Protein: CATSRDRGSYEQYF.

This rearrangement joins TRBV4-1 to TRBJ2-3; 14 nucleotides align to TRBD2. Germline V gives CDR1 MGHRA, CDR2 YSYEKL. Trimming removed 0 bases from V and 4 bases from J; junction bases left unmatched: 6. The CDR3 runs to 18 residues. The DNA for the CDR3 is TGCGCCAGCAGCCAAGAGCGGGGGACTAGCGGGAGTGCAGATACGCAGTATTTT. Amino acids: CASSQERGTSGSADTQYF.

The chain carries TRBV28 and TRBJ2-7; 8 positions agree with TRBD2. Germline V gene lookup returns CDR1 MDHEN and CDR2 SYDVKM. CDR3 length equals 15 residues. The ends lost 7 bases at V and 3 bases at J; junction bases unmatched: 11. The CDR3 loop reads CASNDKLAVFYEQYF. The CDR3 bases are TGTGCCAGCAACGATAAACTAGCGGTTTTCTACGAGCAGTACTTC.

The chain couples TRBV5-1 to TRBJ1-1, with D tentatively TRBD1 (6 bases). Per germline, CDR1 SGHRS and CDR2 YFSETQ. Trimming pared 2 bases from V and 5 bases from J, leaving 13 bases between. The CDR3 extends over 14 amino acids. CDR3 coding DNA: TGCGCCAGCAGCTTTCAGGGGTCGATAACTGAAGCTTTCTTT. Translated: CASSFQGSITEAFF.

The V call is TRBV6-5, the J call TRBJ2-1; TRBD2 aligns across 8 bases. The CDR3 spans 15 residues. Germline V gene data show CDR1 as MNHEY and CDR2 as SVGAGI. V gave up 2 bases and J gave up 4 bases; unmatched junction bases: 4. DNA for the CDR3: TGTGCCAGCAGTTACGGCGGGGGGCTATACAATGAGCAGTTCTTC. Its translation: CASSYGGGLYNEQFF.

The chain links TRBV7-3 to TRBJ2-2, with a possible D match to TRBD2 (6 bases). This CDR3 comprises 15 residues. The V and J ends lost 0 bases and 1 base respectively, with 6 bases between them. CDR1 is SGHTA, CDR2 FQGTGA, per germline. CDR3 protein: CASSLTGGNTGELFF. CDR3 nucleotide sequence: TGTGCCAGCAGCTTAACGGGAGGGAACACCGGGGAGCTGTTTTTT.